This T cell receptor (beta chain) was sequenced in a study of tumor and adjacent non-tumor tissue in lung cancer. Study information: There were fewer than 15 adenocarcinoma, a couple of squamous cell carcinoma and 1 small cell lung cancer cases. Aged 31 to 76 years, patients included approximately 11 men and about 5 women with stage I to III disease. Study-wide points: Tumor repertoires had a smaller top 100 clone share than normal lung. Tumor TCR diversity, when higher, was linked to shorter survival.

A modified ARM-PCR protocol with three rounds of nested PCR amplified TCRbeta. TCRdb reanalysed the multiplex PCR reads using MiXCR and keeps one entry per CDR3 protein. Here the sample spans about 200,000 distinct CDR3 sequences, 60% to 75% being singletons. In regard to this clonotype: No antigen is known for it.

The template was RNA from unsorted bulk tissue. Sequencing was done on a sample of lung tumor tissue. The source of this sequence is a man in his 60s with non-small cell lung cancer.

Here the CDR3 reads CASSRGGGALSYEQFF. The CDR3 DNA reads as TGTGCCAGCAGCCGTGGGGGGGGGGCTCTCTCCTACGAGCAGTTCTTC. The chain links TRBV11-2 to TRBJ2-7; D may be TRBD2 (7 bases). The end of the DNA is better explained by TRBJ2-1, so the J call may be wrong. The CDR3 covers 16 residues. Germline CDR1 reads SGHAT; CDR2 reads FQNNGV.